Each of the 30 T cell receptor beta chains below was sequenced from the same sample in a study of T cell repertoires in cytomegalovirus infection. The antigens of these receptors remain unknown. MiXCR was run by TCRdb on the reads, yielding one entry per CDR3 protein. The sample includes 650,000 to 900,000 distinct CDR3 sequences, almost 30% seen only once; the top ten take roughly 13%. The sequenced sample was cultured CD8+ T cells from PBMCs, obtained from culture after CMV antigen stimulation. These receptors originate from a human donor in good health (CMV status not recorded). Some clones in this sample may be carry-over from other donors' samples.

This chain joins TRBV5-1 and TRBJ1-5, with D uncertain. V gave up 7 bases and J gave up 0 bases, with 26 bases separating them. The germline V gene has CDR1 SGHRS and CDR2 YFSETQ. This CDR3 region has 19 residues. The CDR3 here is CASPFPASGGRDSNQPQHF. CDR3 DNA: TGCGCCAGCCCGTTTCCTGCATCAGGCGGGCGGGATAGCAATCAGCCCCAGCATTTT.

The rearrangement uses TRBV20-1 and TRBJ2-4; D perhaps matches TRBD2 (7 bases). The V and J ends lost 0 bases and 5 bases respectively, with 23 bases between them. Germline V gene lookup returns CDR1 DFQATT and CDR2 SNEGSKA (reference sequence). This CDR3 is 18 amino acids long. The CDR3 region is CSARDVGGAGGRENIQYF. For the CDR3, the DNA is TGCAGTGCTAGAGATGTTGGGGGAGCCGGGGGGCGGGAAAACATTCAGTACTTC.

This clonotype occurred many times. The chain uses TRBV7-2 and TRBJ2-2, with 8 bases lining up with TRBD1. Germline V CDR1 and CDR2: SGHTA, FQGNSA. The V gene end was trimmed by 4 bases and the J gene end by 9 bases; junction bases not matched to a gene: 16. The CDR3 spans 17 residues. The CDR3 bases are TGTGCCAGCAGCTCAGGACAGGGTCAGTCTTTCGCTTGGGAGCTGTTTTTT. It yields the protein CASSSGQGQSFAWELFF.

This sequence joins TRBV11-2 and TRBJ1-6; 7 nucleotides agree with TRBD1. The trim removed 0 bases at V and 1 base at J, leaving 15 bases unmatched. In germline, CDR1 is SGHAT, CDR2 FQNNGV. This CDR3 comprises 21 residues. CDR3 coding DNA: TGTGCCAGCAGCTTAGATGCCCGGACAGGTTTAGTCCTGTCCTATAATTCACCCCTCCACTTT. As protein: CASSLDARTGLVLSYNSPLHF.

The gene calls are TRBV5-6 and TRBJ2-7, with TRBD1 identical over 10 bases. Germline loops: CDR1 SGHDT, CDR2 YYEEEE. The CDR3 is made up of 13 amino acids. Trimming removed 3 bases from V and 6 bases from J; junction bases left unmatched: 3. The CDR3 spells CASSWDRGSEQYV. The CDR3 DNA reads TGTGCCAGCAGCTGGGACAGGGGCTCCGAGCAGTACGTC.

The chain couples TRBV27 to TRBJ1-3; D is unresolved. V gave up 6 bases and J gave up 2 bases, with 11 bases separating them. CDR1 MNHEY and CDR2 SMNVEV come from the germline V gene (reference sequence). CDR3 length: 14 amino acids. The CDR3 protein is CASSNGRAGNTIYF. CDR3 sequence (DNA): TGTGCCAGCAGCAATGGGAGGGCTGGAAACACCATATATTTT.

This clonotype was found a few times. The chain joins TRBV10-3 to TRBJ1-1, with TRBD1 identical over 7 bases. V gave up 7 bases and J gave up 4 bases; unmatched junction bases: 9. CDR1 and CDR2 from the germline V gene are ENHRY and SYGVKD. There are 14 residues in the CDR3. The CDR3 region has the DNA TGTGCCATCATCAGTACTTACAGGGGCACTGAAGCTTTCTTT. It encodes CAIISTYRGTEAFF.

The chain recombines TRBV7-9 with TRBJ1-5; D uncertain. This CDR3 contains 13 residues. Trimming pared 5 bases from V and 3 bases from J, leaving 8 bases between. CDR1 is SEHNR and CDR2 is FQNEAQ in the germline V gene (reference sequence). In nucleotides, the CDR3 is TGTGCCAGCAGCCCCAGTCTCAATCAGCCCCAGCATTTT. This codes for CASSPSLNQPQHF.

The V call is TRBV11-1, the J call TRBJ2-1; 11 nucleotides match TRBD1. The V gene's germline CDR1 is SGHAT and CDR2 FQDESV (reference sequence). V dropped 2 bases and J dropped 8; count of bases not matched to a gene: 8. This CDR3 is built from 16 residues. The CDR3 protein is CASSLRTGGPGDEQFF. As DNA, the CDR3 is TGTGCCAGCAGCTTAAGGACAGGGGGCCCCGGGGATGAGCAGTTCTTC. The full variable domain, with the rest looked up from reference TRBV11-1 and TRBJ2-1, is EAEVAQSPRYKITEKSQAVAFWCDPISGHATLYWYRQILGQGPELLVQFQDESVVDDSQLPKDRFSAERLKGVDSTLKIQPAELGDSAMYLCASSLRTGGPGDEQFFGPGTRLTVL.

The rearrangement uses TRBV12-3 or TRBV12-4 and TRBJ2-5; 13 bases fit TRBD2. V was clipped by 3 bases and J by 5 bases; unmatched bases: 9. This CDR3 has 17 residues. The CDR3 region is CASSFTTSGGIVETQYF. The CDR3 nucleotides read TGTGCCAGCAGTTTTACGACTAGCGGGGGGATTGTGGAGACCCAGTACTTC.

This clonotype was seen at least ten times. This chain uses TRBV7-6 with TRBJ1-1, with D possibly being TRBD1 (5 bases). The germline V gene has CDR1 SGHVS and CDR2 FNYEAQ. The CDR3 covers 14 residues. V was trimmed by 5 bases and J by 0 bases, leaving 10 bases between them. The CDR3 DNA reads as TGTGCCAGCAGCCGAGGACAAATGAACACTGAAGCTTTCTTT. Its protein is CASSRGQMNTEAFF.

CDR3: CASSMEDSPNYGYTF. DNA of the CDR3: TGTGCCAGCAGTATGGAGGACAGCCCTAACTATGGCTACACCTTC. This chain connects TRBV12-3 or TRBV12-4 to TRBJ1-2, with D perhaps matching TRBD1 (6 bases). The CDR3 has 15 residues. Deletions cut 5 bases from V and 0 bases from J, with 13 bases between.

This CDR3 reads CASSQDLVQGGEQYF. The CDR3 nucleotides are TGCGCCAGCAGCCAAGATCTCGTGCAGGGCGGCGAGCAGTACTTC. V usage is TRBV4-1 and J usage is TRBJ2-7; TRBD1 might be the D (5 bases). This CDR3 is 15 amino acids long. Germline CDR1 and CDR2: MGHRA and YSYEKL. Trimming stripped 0 bases from V and 6 bases from J, with 15 bases between.

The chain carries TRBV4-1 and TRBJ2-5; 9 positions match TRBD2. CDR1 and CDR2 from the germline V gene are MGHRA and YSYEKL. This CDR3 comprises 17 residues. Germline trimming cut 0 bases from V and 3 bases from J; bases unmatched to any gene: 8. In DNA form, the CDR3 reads TGCGCCAGCAGCCAAGATCAGGCTAGCGGGGTTAAAGAGACCCAGTACTTC. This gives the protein CASSQDQASGVKETQYF.

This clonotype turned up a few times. The CDR3 here is CASGHTQNTEAFF. As DNA, the CDR3 is TGTGCTAGTGGTCATACACAGAACACTGAAGCTTTCTTT. V gene TRBV12-5 combines with J gene TRBJ1-1; D is ambiguous. Germline lookup yields CDR1 LGHNT and CDR2 FRNRAP. CDR3 length: 13 amino acids. V lost 5 bases and J lost 1, with 8 bases in between.

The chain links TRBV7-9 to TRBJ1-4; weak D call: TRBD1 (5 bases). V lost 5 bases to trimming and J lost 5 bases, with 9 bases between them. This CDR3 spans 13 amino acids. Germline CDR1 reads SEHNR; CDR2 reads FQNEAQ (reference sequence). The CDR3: CASSGDGNEKLFF. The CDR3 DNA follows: TGTGCCAGCAGCGGGGACGGCAATGAAAAACTGTTTTTT. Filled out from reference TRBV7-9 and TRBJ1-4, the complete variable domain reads DTGVSQNPRHKITKRGQNVTFRCDPISEHNRLYWYRQTLGQGPEFLTYFQNEAQLEKSRLLSDRFSAERPKGSFSTLEIQRTEQGDSAMYLCASSGDGNEKLFFGSGTQLSVL.

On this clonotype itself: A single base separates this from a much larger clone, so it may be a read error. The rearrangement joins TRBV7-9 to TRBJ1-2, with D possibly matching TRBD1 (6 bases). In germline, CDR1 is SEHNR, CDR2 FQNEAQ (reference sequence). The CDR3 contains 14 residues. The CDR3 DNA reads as TGTGCCAGCAGCGACGACAGGACTAACTATGTCTACACCTTC. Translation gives CASSDDRTNYVYTF.

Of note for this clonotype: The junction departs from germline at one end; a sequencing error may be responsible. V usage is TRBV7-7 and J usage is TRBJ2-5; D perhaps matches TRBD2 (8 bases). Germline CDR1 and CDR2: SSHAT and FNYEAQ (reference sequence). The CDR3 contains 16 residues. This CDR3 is CASSLARGDSQETQYF. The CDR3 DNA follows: TGTGCTAGCAGCTTAGCGCGGGGGGACAGTCAAGAGACCCAGTACTTC.

The CDR3 DNA reads as TGCGCCAGCAGCCAAGATGAGGAGGGAGTGGGTTATGGCTACACCTTC. Its translation is CASSQDEEGVGYGYTF. This chain uses TRBV4-3 with TRBJ1-2; no clear D gene. This CDR3 has 16 residues. Looked up from germline, CDR1 is LGHNA and CDR2 is YSLEER. Trimming shortened V by 0 bases and J by 5 bases, and 16 bases separated the two germline ends.

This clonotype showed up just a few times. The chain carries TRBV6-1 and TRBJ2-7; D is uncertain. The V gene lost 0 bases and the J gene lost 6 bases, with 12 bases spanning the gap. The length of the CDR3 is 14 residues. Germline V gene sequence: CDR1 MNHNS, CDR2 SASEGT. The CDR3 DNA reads TGTGCCAGCAGTGAAGCGGTTGAGGTGCGCGAGCAGTACTTC. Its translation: CASSEAVEVREQYF.

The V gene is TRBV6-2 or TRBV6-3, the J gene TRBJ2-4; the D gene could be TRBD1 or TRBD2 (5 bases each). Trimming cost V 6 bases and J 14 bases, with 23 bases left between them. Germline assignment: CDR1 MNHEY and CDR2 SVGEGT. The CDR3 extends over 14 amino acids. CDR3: CASSHSGTGRGEYF. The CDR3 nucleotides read TGTGCCAGCAGCCACTCCGGGACGGGGCGAGGGGAGTACTTC.

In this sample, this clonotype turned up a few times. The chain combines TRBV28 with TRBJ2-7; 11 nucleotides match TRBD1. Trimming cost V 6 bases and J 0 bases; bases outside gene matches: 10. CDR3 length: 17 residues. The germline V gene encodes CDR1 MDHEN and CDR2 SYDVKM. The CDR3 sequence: CASRPGQGVLSSYEQYV. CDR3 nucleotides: TGTGCCAGCAGGCCGGGACAGGGGGTCCTAAGCTCCTACGAGCAGTACGTC.

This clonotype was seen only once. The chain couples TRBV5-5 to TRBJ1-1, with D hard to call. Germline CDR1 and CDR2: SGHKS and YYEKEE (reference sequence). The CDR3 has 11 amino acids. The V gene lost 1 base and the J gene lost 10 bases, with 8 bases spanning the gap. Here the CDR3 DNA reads TGTGCCAGCAGCTTGACCCGAGGAGCTTTCTTT. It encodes CASSLTRGAFF.

The CDR3 reads CASRDTGVNEQYF. The CDR3 region has the DNA TGTGCCAGCAGGGACACAGGGGTAAACGAGCAGTACTTC. This chain uses TRBV7-3 with TRBJ2-7; 7 bases agree with TRBD1. V dropped 6 bases and J dropped 5; count of bases not matched to a gene: 7. The CDR3 covers 13 residues. Germline-derived CDR1 and CDR2 are SGHTA and FQGTGA.

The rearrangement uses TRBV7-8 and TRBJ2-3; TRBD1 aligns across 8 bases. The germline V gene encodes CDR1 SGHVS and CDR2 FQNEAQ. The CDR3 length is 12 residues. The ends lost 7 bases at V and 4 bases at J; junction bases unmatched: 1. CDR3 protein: CASKTGADTQYF. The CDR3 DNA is TGTGCCAGCAAGACAGGGGCAGATACGCAGTATTTT.

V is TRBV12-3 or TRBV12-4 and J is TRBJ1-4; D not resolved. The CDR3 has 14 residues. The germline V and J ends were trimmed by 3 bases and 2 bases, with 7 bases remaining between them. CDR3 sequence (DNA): TGTGCCAGCAGTTTCTCGGTTACTAATGAAAAACTGTTTTTT. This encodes CASSFSVTNEKLFF.

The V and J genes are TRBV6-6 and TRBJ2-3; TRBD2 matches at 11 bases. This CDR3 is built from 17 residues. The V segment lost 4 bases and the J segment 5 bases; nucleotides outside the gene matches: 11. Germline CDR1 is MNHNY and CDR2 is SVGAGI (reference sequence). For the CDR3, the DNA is TGTGCCAGCAGTTCCGTCCCTCTAGCGGGGGGCCGAGATACGCAGTATTTT. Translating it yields CASSSVPLAGGRDTQYF.

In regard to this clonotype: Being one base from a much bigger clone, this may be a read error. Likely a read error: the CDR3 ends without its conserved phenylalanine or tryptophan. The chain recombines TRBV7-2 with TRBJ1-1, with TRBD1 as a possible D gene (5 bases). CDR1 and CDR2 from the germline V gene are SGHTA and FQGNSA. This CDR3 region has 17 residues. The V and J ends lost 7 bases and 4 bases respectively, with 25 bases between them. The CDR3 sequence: CASISMGAGWTTTEAFY. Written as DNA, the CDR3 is TGTGCCAGCATCTCGATGGGCGCTGGGTGGACAACCACTGAAGCTTTCTAT.

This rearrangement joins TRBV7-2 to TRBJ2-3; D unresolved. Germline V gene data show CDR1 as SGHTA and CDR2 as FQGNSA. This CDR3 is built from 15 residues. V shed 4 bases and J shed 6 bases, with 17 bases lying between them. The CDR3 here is CASSYLRSPGDTQYF. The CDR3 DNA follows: TGTGCCAGCAGCTACCTTAGGTCCCCGGGCGATACGCAGTATTTT.

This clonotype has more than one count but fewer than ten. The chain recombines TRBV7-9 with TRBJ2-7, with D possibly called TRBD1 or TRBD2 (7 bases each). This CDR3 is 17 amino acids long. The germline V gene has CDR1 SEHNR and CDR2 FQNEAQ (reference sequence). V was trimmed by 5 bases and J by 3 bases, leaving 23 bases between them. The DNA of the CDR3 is TGTGCCAGCAGCGCCCCCCTCCGGGGGAGGGGGCTCTACGAGCAGTACGTC. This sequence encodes CASSAPLRGRGLYEQYV.